The 24 T cell receptor beta chains below were found in one sample sequenced in a study of blood T cells in healthy people across ages. Alongside a J-beta primer mix, a sample-barcoded 5' primer served in a second PCR lasting 7 to 11 cycles. TCRdb reprocessed the 5' RACE reads via MiXCR and lists one record per CDR3 protein. The table has 1,800,000 or so distinct CDR3 sequences, about 39% seen once; the top ten hold roughly 23%. Sample: blood. The receptors shown here come from a human donor in good health.

The genes are TRBV12-3 or TRBV12-4 and TRBJ1-1; D not resolved. This CDR3 has 12 residues. CDR3 loop: CAGGSSNTEAFF. The CDR3 coding sequence is TGTGCAGGAGGCAGTTCGAACACTGAAGCTTTCTTT.

This sequence joins TRBV7-3 and TRBJ2-7; D is possibly TRBD2 (5 bases). This CDR3 contains 15 residues. V lost 5 bases to trimming and J lost 4 bases, with 18 bases between them. Germline lookup yields CDR1 SGHTA and CDR2 FQGTGA. The CDR3 sequence is CASSPERAWPYEQYF. In nucleotides, the CDR3 is TGTGCCAGCAGCCCTGAGAGGGCCTGGCCATACGAGCAGTACTTC.

In this sample, this clonotype turned up a few times. This chain links TRBV5-5 with TRBJ2-1, with 11 positions matching TRBD2. V shed 2 bases, J shed 6 bases, and the junction held 4 bases outside the gene matches. This CDR3 is built from 15 residues. Germline V gene lookup returns CDR1 SGHKS and CDR2 YYEKEE (reference sequence). In nucleotides, the CDR3 is TGTGCCAGCAGCTTACTAGCGGGGGTTCGCAATGAGCAGTTCTTC. Protein product: CASSLLAGVRNEQFF.

The chain uses TRBV12-3 or TRBV12-4 and TRBJ1-5, with D possibly TRBD1 on 5 matching bases. The CDR3 contains 14 residues. The germline V and J ends were trimmed by 1 base and 5 bases, with 9 bases remaining between them. The CDR3 is CASSLGWGDQPQHF. DNA for the CDR3: TGTGCCAGCAGTTTAGGGTGGGGGGATCAGCCCCAGCATTTT.

The gene calls are TRBV25-1 and TRBJ2-1, with D tentatively TRBD2 (6 bases). Germline CDR1 and CDR2: MGHDK and SYGVNS. V was clipped by 1 base and J by 8 bases, with 18 bases between them. This CDR3 has 16 amino acids. DNA of the CDR3: TGTGCCAGCAGTGAATTTCTTGGACCAGGAGGGGATGAGCAGTTCTTC. The encoded protein is CASSEFLGPGGDEQFF.

The J gene is TRBJ2-7, the V gene TRBV7-8; 9 bases are shared with TRBD1. The last part of the DNA fits TRBJ2-1 better; the J call may be wrong. The CDR3 is 17 residues long. Germline CDR1 SGHVS, CDR2 FQNEAQ. The DNA of the CDR3 is TGTGCCAGCAACGCACAGGGGGCGACACCCATGCCCTACGAGCAGTTCTTC. It yields the protein CASNAQGATPMPYEQFF.

The chain joins TRBV7-2 to TRBJ1-5, with D tentatively TRBD1 (5 bases). Per the germline V gene, CDR1 is SGHTA and CDR2 is FQGNSA. V gave up 0 bases and J gave up 9 bases, with 18 bases separating them. The CDR3 extends over 16 amino acids. CDR3 region: CASSLAPGHPGGPQHF. The CDR3 nucleotides are TGTGCCAGCAGCTTAGCCCCTGGACACCCGGGAGGGCCCCAGCATTTT.

The V and J genes are TRBV18 and TRBJ2-1, with TRBD1 matching 10 bases. Per the germline V gene, CDR1 is KGHSH and CDR2 is LQKENI. CDR3 length equals 14 residues. Losses at the gene ends were 6 bases for V and 9 bases for J; bases not matched to a gene: 8. In DNA form, the CDR3 reads TGTGCCAGCTCCGGGACAGGGGTGTATAGTGAGCAGTTCTTC. Translation: CASSGTGVYSEQFF.

The V gene is TRBV6-1, the J gene TRBJ2-4; TRBD1 agrees at 7 bases. Per the germline V gene, CDR1 is MNHNS and CDR2 is SASEGT. There are 17 residues in the CDR3. Trimming removed 6 bases from V and 13 bases from J; junction bases left unmatched: 24. In DNA form, the CDR3 reads TGTGCCAGCAGCCCCGACAGGGAAGGGGTCCCCTACAATGAGCAGTACTTC. Residues: CASSPDREGVPYNEQYF.

A remark on this clonotype: One junction end does not reproduce the germline sequence, and a read error may be involved. The chain carries TRBV13 and TRBJ2-1; D not certain. Germline CDR1 PRHDT, CDR2 FYEKMQ (reference sequence). The CDR3 covers 15 residues. CDR3 loop: CASGLRGRSYNEQFF. The CDR3 region has the DNA TGTGCCAGCGGCTTAAGAGGCAGGTCCTACAATGAGCAGTTCTTC.

The chain combines TRBV3-1 with TRBJ2-5; D tentatively reads TRBD1 or TRBD2 (6 bases each). The ends were cut back, 0 bases at V and 3 bases at J, with 17 bases in the middle. Germline CDR1 and CDR2: LGHDT and YNNKEL (reference sequence). The CDR3 totals 17 residues. The CDR3 sequence: CASSQDLRRDTKETQYF. In DNA, the CDR3 is TGTGCCAGCAGCCAAGATCTAAGGCGGGACACAAAAGAGACCCAGTACTTC.

Note on this clonotype: One end of the junction does not line up with germline, which may come from a read error. The rearrangement links TRBV7-6 to TRBJ2-5; tentatively, D is TRBD1 or TRBD2 (6 bases each). The V gene's germline CDR1 is SGHVS and CDR2 FNYEAQ. The CDR3 loop spans 15 amino acids. The CDR3 region has the DNA TGTGCCAGCAGCAGGGGGGCTGGGGCTCAAGAGACCCCGTACTTC. Encoded protein: CASSRGAGAQETPYF.

The rearrangement links TRBV7-2 to TRBJ2-5, with D possibly called TRBD1 or TRBD2 (5 bases each). Germline values: CDR1 SGHTA, CDR2 FQGNSA. This CDR3 has 16 amino acids. V dropped 1 base and J dropped 0 bases, with 12 bases sitting between them. CDR3 DNA sequence: TGTGCCAGCAGCTTAGAATCCGGGACGGACCAAGAGACCCAGTACTTC. Its translation is CASSLESGTDQETQYF.

This sequence joins TRBV4-3 and TRBJ2-3, with D unclear. Germline CDR1 LGHNA, CDR2 YSLEER. The length of the CDR3 is 14 residues. Trimming removed 5 bases at V and 3 bases at J, with 12 bases between. The CDR3 sequence: CASSFQGTTDTQYF. DNA for the CDR3: TGCGCCAGCAGCTTCCAAGGAACGACAGATACGCAGTATTTT.

Concerning this clonotype itself: The junction departs from the called germline gene at one end, perhaps through a read error. The genes are TRBV6-5 and TRBJ2-3, with 8 bases matching TRBD1. CDR1 is MNHEY and CDR2 is SVGAGI in the germline V gene. The CDR3 length is 13 residues. This CDR3 is CASTDRASDTQYF. DNA of the CDR3: TGTGCTAGCACGGACAGGGCCTCAGATACGCAGTATTTT.

The chain uses TRBV20-1 and TRBJ1-2; 10 bases fit TRBD1. The CDR3 totals 12 residues. Germline V gene sequence: CDR1 DFQATT, CDR2 SNEGSKA (reference sequence). Losses at the gene ends were 6 bases for V and 7 bases for J; bases not matched to a gene: 5. The CDR3 reads CSAPGQGGGYTF. DNA of the CDR3: TGCAGTGCCCCAGGACAGGGGGGTGGCTACACCTTC.

This clonotype occurred many times. This sequence joins TRBV6-1 and TRBJ2-7; the D call may be TRBD1 or TRBD2 (6 bases each). The CDR3 loop spans 15 amino acids. Germline CDR1 and CDR2: MNHNS and SASEGT. V lost 5 bases and J 7 bases, leaving 21 bases between the germline ends. The CDR3, as DNA: TGTGCCAGCAGTCAATTTCTCGGGGGCACCTCGGAGCAGTACTTC. Amino acids: CASSQFLGGTSEQYF.

The CDR3 reads CASSIYQGHRNIQYF. The CDR3 DNA follows: TGTGCCAGTAGTATCTACCAGGGCCACCGGAACATTCAGTACTTC. The J gene is TRBJ2-5, the V gene TRBV4-2; perhaps TRBD1 as D (5 bases). The assigned J gene may be wrong: the sequence end matches TRBJ2-4 better. Germline V CDR1 and CDR2: LGHNA, YNFKEQ. The CDR3 contains 15 residues.

V and J are TRBV2 and TRBJ2-4; 10 bases match TRBD1. The germline CDR1 and CDR2 sequences are SNHLY and FYNNEI. V lost 6 bases, J lost 6 bases, and 8 bases stayed unmatched. The CDR3 spans 15 residues. The CDR3 region is CASRGQGRVVNIQYF. The CDR3 nucleotides read TGTGCCAGCAGGGGACAGGGGCGGGTAGTAAACATTCAGTACTTC. Variable domain in full (rest from reference TRBV2 and TRBJ2-4): EPEVTQTPSHQVTQMGQEVILRCVPISNHLYFYWYRQILGQKVEFLVSFYNNEISEKSEIFDDQFSVERPDGSNFTLKIRSTKLEDSAMYFCASRGQGRVVNIQYFGAGTRLSVL.

This clonotype was observed a handful of times. Here the CDR3 reads CASSQDPGAQKGYTF. The CDR3 DNA follows: TGTGCCAGCAGCCAAGATCCCGGGGCCCAAAAAGGCTACACCTTC. The chain combines TRBV4-2 with TRBJ1-2; TRBD1 is a possible D gene (5 bases). The CDR3 consists of 15 residues. Trimming removed 0 bases at V and 8 bases at J, with 16 bases between. CDR1 and CDR2 (germline): LGHNA, YNFKEQ.

With regard to this clonotype: At one boundary the junction diverges from the germline segment, which might be a read error. The V and J genes are TRBV28 and TRBJ1-5; D unclear. This CDR3 contains 14 residues. The germline V gene encodes CDR1 MDHEN and CDR2 SYDVKM. The CDR3 region is CPSGVRLSNQPQHF. The CDR3 coding sequence is TGCCCCTCTGGGGTAAGATTAAGCAATCAGCCCCAGCATTTT.

V usage is TRBV7-3 and J usage is TRBJ1-2; tentatively, D is TRBD1 (6 bases). Trimming stripped 5 bases from V and 6 bases from J, with 13 bases between. Germline lookup yields CDR1 SGHTA and CDR2 FQGTGA. The CDR3 consists of 13 residues. The CDR3 loop is CASSVRQADGYTF. CDR3 sequence (DNA): TGTGCCAGCAGCGTAAGACAGGCGGATGGCTACACCTTC.

The chain joins TRBV2 to TRBJ1-2; a possible D gene is TRBD1 (5 bases). The length of the CDR3 is 14 residues. The germline V gene encodes CDR1 SNHLY and CDR2 FYNNEI. The V gene lost 8 bases and the J gene lost 6 bases, with 19 bases spanning the gap. As DNA, the CDR3 is TGTGCCAGCTTACCTACGTGGGTCAGGGATGGCTACACCTTC. It codes for CASLPTWVRDGYTF.

This clonotype has a single count. V is TRBV10-3 and J is TRBJ2-7; 10 bases are shared with TRBD2. Germline CDR1 and CDR2: ENHRY and SYGVKD. The CDR3 totals 15 residues. V lost 11 bases and J lost 2; bases outside the gene matches: 12. Here the CDR3 DNA reads TGTGCCGCCAAGTACACTAGCGGGACCACCTACGAGCAGTACTTC. Protein: CAAKYTSGTTYEQYF.